The 28 T cell receptor beta chains presented below share a single source sample, sequenced in a study of cytomegalovirus exposure and HLA in healthy donors. This PCR relied on a set of 60 Vbeta primers and 13 Jbeta primers. The data were produced by immunoSEQ multiplex PCR, yet TCRdb's version contains in-frame clones alone and is incomplete. The table lists about 140,000 clones, about 78% of them singletons. Sequenced input: PBMCs. The receptors originated from a man in his forties or fifties in good health and CMV-seropositive.

DNA for the CDR3: TGTGCCAGCAGTGACTGGACAGGGGAAACTGAAGCTTTCTTT. It yields the protein CASSDWTGETEAFF. The chain links TRBV25-1 to TRBJ1-1; 9 bases are shared with TRBD1. The germline CDR1 and CDR2 sequences are MGHDK and SYGVNS. V lost 3 bases to trimming and J lost 5 bases; unmatched junction nucleotides: 4. This CDR3 is built from 14 residues.

The J gene is TRBJ1-1, the V gene TRBV19, with a weak D call TRBD1 (5 bases). The CDR3 consists of 14 residues. The V end lost 7 bases, the J end lost 0 bases, and 12 bases lay between the germline ends. Germline-derived CDR1 and CDR2 are LNHDA and SQIVND (reference sequence). The CDR3 here is CASNSQGLNTEAFF. For the CDR3, the DNA is TGTGCCAGTAATTCGCAGGGATTGAACACTGAAGCTTTCTTT. Combining the CDR3 with reference TRBV19 and TRBJ1-1 gives the whole variable domain DGGITQSPKYLFRKEGQNVTLSCEQNLNHDAMYWYRQDPGQGLRLIYYSQIVNDFQKGDIAEGYSVSREKKESFPLTVTSAQKNPTAFYLCASNSQGLNTEAFFGQGTRLTVV.

The CDR3 nucleotides read TGTGCCAGCTTGGGGGGGCCTCGAGAGACCCAGTACTTC. Its protein product is CASLGGPRETQYF. This chain links TRBV6-1 with TRBJ2-5, with D possibly matching TRBD2 (7 bases). Germline values: CDR1 MNHNS, CDR2 SASEGT. This CDR3 spans 13 amino acids. Trimming took off 8 bases at V and 4 bases at J, with 14 bases between the two ends.

This clone was found a few times. This chain links TRBV7-9 with TRBJ1-4; D call uncertain. The CDR3 runs 14 residues. Deletions cut 6 bases from V and 8 bases from J, with 16 bases between. CDR1 is SEHNR, CDR2 FQNEAQ, per germline (reference sequence). CDR3 in DNA: TGTGCCAGCAGACCAGAAAGCACGGGGGAAAAACTGTTTTTT. Residues: CASRPESTGEKLFF.

The chain has TRBV5-6 and TRBJ1-1; no clear D. There are 16 residues in the CDR3. Per the germline V gene, CDR1 is SGHDT and CDR2 is YYEEEE. V lost 7 bases and J 0 bases, leaving 19 bases between the germline ends. CDR3 sequence: CASRRGETRMNTEAFF. CDR3 DNA: TGTGCCAGCCGACGGGGTGAGACACGCATGAACACTGAAGCTTTCTTT.

The chain joins TRBV7-9 to TRBJ1-2; 7 nucleotides align to TRBD1. The CDR3 sequence is 14 residues long. Germline loops: CDR1 SEHNR, CDR2 FQNEAQ (reference sequence). J lost 2 bases, V lost 5 bases, and 5 bases had no gene match. For the CDR3, the DNA is TGTGCCAGCAGCCCGGGACAGCCAAACTATGGCTACACCTTC. Protein: CASSPGQPNYGYTF.

The chain carries TRBV18 and TRBJ1-2, with D unresolved. Trimming took off 5 bases at V and 6 bases at J, with 7 bases between the two ends. Looked up from germline, CDR1 is KGHSH and CDR2 is LQKENI. The CDR3 length is 11 residues. This chain's CDR3 is CASSSQDGYTF. The CDR3 DNA follows: TGTGCCAGCTCATCCCAGGATGGCTACACCTTC.

This clone was found a few times. This rearrangement joins TRBV6-5 to TRBJ2-7; D may be TRBD2 (6 bases). From germline, CDR1 is MNHEY and CDR2 SVGAGI. V was pared by 2 bases and J by 2 bases, with 16 bases between. CDR3 size: 16 residues. For the CDR3, the DNA is TGTGCCAGCAGTTACGGAGCGGGCAGAGCCCCCTACGAGCAGTACTTC. Translation gives CASSYGAGRAPYEQYF.

V gene TRBV2 combines with J gene TRBJ2-1; D perhaps matches TRBD2 (5 bases). The CDR3 has 10 amino acids. CDR1 is SNHLY and CDR2 is FYNNEI in the germline V gene. V gave up 6 bases and J gave up 15 bases, with 12 bases separating them. This CDR3 is CASRSRDLFF. For the CDR3, the DNA is TGTGCCAGCAGAAGCCGGGATCTGTTCTTC.

V is TRBV2 and J is TRBJ1-4; weak D call: TRBD1 (5 bases). The CDR3 covers 14 residues. Germline-derived CDR1 and CDR2 are SNHLY and FYNNEI. Trimming left V 3 bases short and J 4 bases short, with 9 bases between. The CDR3 sequence is CASSEGGYNEKLFF. As DNA, the CDR3 is TGTGCCAGCAGTGAGGGGGGTTATAATGAAAAACTGTTTTTT.

V usage is TRBV7-2 and J usage is TRBJ1-1, with 7 positions matching TRBD1. CDR3 length equals 15 residues. Germline CDR1 reads SGHTA; CDR2 reads FQGNSA. V lost 0 bases, J lost 1 base, and 2 bases stayed unmatched. The CDR3 loop reads CASSLAGDRNTEAFF. CDR3 sequence (DNA): TGTGCCAGCAGCTTAGCGGGGGACAGGAACACTGAAGCTTTCTTT.

The CDR3 DNA is TGTGCCAGTAGTATAGGCGCGGGGTGGGGAGGAAACATTCAGTACTTC. This encodes CASSIGAGWGGNIQYF. V is TRBV19 and J is TRBJ2-4; tentatively, D is TRBD2 (6 bases). CDR3 size: 16 residues. Trimming took 1 base from V and 6 from J, leaving 16 bases between them. Germline V gene lookup returns CDR1 LNHDA and CDR2 SQIVND (reference sequence). Variable domain in full (rest from reference TRBV19 and TRBJ2-4): DGGITQSPKYLFRKEGQNVTLSCEQNLNHDAMYWYRQDPGQGLRLIYYSQIVNDFQKGDIAEGYSVSREKKESFPLTVTSAQKNPTAFYLCASSIGAGWGGNIQYFGAGTRLSVL.

V usage is TRBV19 and J usage is TRBJ1-3; D possibly corresponds to TRBD1 (5 bases). Germline V gene data show CDR1 as LNHDA and CDR2 as SQIVND (reference sequence). This CDR3 spans 12 amino acids. The V and J ends lost 5 bases and 3 bases respectively, with 5 bases between them. The CDR3 protein is CASSDSGNTIYF. The CDR3 DNA follows: TGTGCCAGTAGTGACAGTGGAAACACCATATATTTT.

The CDR3 protein is CASIPGTGSGREQYF. The CDR3 nucleotides are TGTGCCAGCATCCCCGGGACAGGGAGTGGTCGCGAGCAGTACTTC. The V gene is TRBV28, the J gene TRBJ2-7, with 9 nucleotides matching TRBD1. Germline values: CDR1 MDHEN, CDR2 SYDVKM. This CDR3 is built from 15 residues. Trimming removed 7 bases from V and 6 bases from J; junction bases left unmatched: 13.

This clone was counted a few times. This sequence joins TRBV5-6 and TRBJ1-2; D ambiguous. Trimming took off 3 bases at V and 2 bases at J, with 11 bases between the two ends. Germline lookup yields CDR1 SGHDT and CDR2 YYEEEE. The CDR3 length is 14 residues. The CDR3 coding sequence is TGTGCCAGCAGCTGGCGCTCAGGAAACTATGGCTACACCTTC. Encoded protein: CASSWRSGNYGYTF.

V usage is TRBV5-1 and J usage is TRBJ2-7, with TRBD2 identical over 10 bases. Germline V gene data show CDR1 as SGHRS and CDR2 as YFSETQ. The CDR3 contains 15 residues. Germline trimming cut 0 bases from V and 7 bases from J; bases unmatched to any gene: 7. The CDR3 nucleotides read TGCGCCAGCAGCTTGGTCGGGACTAGCGCCAGGGAGCAGTACTTC. It codes for CASSLVGTSAREQYF. Using reference TRBV5-1 and TRBJ2-7 for the parts outside the CDR3, the full variable domain is KAGVTQTPRYLIKTRGQQVTLSCSPISGHRSVSWYQQTPGQGLQFLFEYFSETQRNKGNFPGRFSGRQFSNSRSEMNVSTLELGDSALYLCASSLVGTSAREQYFGPGTRLTVT.

The table lists this clone with a count of one. This chain uses TRBV12-5 with TRBJ2-3; 9 nucleotides agree with TRBD2. Germline V gene sequence: CDR1 LGHNT, CDR2 FRNRAP. This CDR3 comprises 15 residues. With 5 bases clipped from V and 3 bases from J, the junction kept 6 bases outside the gene matches. In nucleotides, the CDR3 is TGTGCTAGTGGTGCAAGCGGGAGGATGACAGATACGCAGTATTTT. Amino acid sequence: CASGASGRMTDTQYF.

The chain is built from TRBV9 and TRBJ2-5, with TRBD2 matching over 7 bases. From germline, CDR1 is SGDLS and CDR2 YYNGEE. The CDR3 has 15 residues. The junction had 9 bases not matched to a gene; V was cut back by 0 bases and J by 7 bases. CDR3 coding DNA: TGTGCCAGCAGCGTAGCTGCAGGACTAGAGGCGACCCAGTACTTC. Protein: CASSVAAGLEATQYF.

The V gene is TRBV7-2, the J gene TRBJ1-5; D is unclear. V shed 3 bases and J shed 4 bases, with 10 bases lying between them. Per germline, CDR1 SGHTA and CDR2 FQGNSA. The CDR3 has 14 residues. The CDR3 DNA reads TGTGCCAGCAGCTTTACAGCGGTAAATCAGCCCCAGCATTTT. Translation: CASSFTAVNQPQHF. The variable domain in full, completed from reference TRBV7-2 and TRBJ1-5, reads GAGVSQSPSNKVTEKGKDVELRCDPISGHTALYWYRQSLGQGLEFLIYFQGNSAPDKSGLPSDRFSAERTGGSVSTLTIQRTQQEDSAVYLCASSFTAVNQPQHFGDGTRLSIL.

Concerning this clone: Other DNA variants within this sample encode the same CDR3. J is TRBJ1-6 and V is TRBV4-1; D not certain. CDR3 length: 17 residues. Trimming stripped 0 bases from V and 0 bases from J, with 9 bases between. Germline-derived CDR1 and CDR2 are MGHRA and YSYEKL. CDR3 protein: CASSQDWRSSYNSPLHF. In DNA, the CDR3 is TGCGCCAGCAGCCAAGATTGGAGGAGCTCCTATAATTCACCCCTCCACTTT.

This chain links TRBV30 with TRBJ1-5; D unresolved. The germline V gene encodes CDR1 GTSNPN and CDR2 SVGIG (reference sequence). V was clipped by 2 bases and J by 6 bases, with 14 bases between them. The CDR3 covers 14 residues. The chain's CDR3 is CAWSRPTNAQPQHF. The DNA for the CDR3 is TGTGCCTGGAGTCGTCCTACTAATGCTCAGCCCCAGCATTTT.

The rearrangement uses TRBV19 and TRBJ2-6; D gene unclear. Germline V gene lookup returns CDR1 LNHDA and CDR2 SQIVND (reference sequence). CDR3 length equals 15 residues. The ends were cut back, 3 bases at V and 2 bases at J, with 8 bases in the middle. CDR3 DNA sequence: TGTGCCAGTAGTATTCCCTTTCCTGGGGCCAACGTCCTGACTTTC. Protein product: CASSIPFPGANVLTF. The full variable domain, its missing parts supplied by reference TRBV19 and TRBJ2-6, is DGGITQSPKYLFRKEGQNVTLSCEQNLNHDAMYWYRQDPGQGLRLIYYSQIVNDFQKGDIAEGYSVSREKKESFPLTVTSAQKNPTAFYLCASSIPFPGANVLTFGAGSRLTVL.

The chain is built from TRBV19 and TRBJ2-7; D ambiguous. Germline V lookup: CDR1 LNHDA, CDR2 SQIVND (reference sequence). There are 14 residues in the CDR3. Trimming took off 3 bases at V and 0 bases at J, with 9 bases between the two ends. CDR3: CASSMTPSSYEQYF. The CDR3 DNA sequence: TGTGCCAGTAGTATGACTCCTAGCTCCTACGAGCAGTACTTC.

This clone was seen only once. This chain uses TRBV4-2 with TRBJ1-1, with D possibly being TRBD1 (5 bases). Deletions cut 0 bases from V and 7 bases from J, with 9 bases between. The CDR3 has 13 amino acids. Germline-derived CDR1 and CDR2 are LGHNA and YNFKEQ. DNA for the CDR3: TGTGCCAGCAGCCAAGATTTGGGGCGTGAAGCTTTCTTT. Its translation is CASSQDLGREAFF.

The chain links TRBV5-1 to TRBJ2-1; D ambiguous. The CDR3 spans 15 residues. Per germline, CDR1 SGHRS and CDR2 YFSETQ. V was trimmed by 4 bases and J by 4 bases, leaving 15 bases between them. CDR3 in DNA: TGCGCCAGCAGCCTCGTCGCTGAGGCTTACAATGAGCAGTTCTTC. Protein: CASSLVAEAYNEQFF.

The chain uses TRBV18 and TRBJ2-3, with TRBD2 identical over 8 bases. CDR1 and CDR2 (germline): KGHSH, LQKENI. There are 19 residues in the CDR3. V was pared by 3 bases and J by 0 bases, with 14 bases of the junction left unmatched. This CDR3 is CASSPPRVREERSTDTQYF. The CDR3 coding sequence is TGTGCCAGCTCACCGCCTAGAGTGCGGGAGGAGCGGAGCACAGATACGCAGTATTTT.

The chain joins TRBV7-2 to TRBJ2-1; a weak D match, TRBD1 (6 bases). Germline V gene sequence: CDR1 SGHTA, CDR2 FQGNSA. V lost 1 base to trimming and J lost 4 bases, with 14 bases between them. The length of the CDR3 is 16 residues. For the CDR3, the DNA is TGTGCCAGCAGCTTAGTAGGGGGTAAGGGTTACAATGAGCAGTTCTTC. It encodes CASSLVGGKGYNEQFF.

The count of this clone is one. This chain uses TRBV4-3 with TRBJ2-1, with D possibly being TRBD2 (6 bases). The CDR3 length is 15 residues. V lost 3 bases and J lost 2, with 11 bases in between. The germline V gene has CDR1 LGHNA and CDR2 YSLEER. CDR3 protein: CASSQRAGPYNEQFF. The CDR3 nucleotides are TGCGCCAGCAGCCAGCGGGCGGGGCCCTACAATGAGCAGTTCTTC.